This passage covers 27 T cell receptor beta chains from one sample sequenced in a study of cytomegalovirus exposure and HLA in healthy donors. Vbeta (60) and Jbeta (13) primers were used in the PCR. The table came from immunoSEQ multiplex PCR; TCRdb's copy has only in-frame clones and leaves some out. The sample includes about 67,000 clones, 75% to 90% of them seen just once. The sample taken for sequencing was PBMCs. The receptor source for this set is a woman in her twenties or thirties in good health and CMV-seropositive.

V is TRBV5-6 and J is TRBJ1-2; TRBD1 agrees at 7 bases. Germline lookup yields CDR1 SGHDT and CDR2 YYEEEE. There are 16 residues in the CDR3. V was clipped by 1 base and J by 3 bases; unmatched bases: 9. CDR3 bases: TGTGCCAGCAGCTTGTTTGGAGGCCAGGGGGACTATGGCTACACCTTC. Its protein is CASSLFGGQGDYGYTF.

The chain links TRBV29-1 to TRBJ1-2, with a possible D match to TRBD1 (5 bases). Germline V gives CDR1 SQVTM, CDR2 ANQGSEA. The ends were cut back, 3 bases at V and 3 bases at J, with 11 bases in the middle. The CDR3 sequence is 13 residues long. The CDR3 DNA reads TGCAGCGTTGACAGGGAGGGAGACTATGGCTACACCTTC. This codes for CSVDREGDYGYTF.

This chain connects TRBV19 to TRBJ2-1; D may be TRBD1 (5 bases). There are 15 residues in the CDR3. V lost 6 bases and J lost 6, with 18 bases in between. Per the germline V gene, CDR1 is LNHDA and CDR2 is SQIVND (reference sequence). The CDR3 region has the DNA TGTGCCAGTAGGACGGACACGATGGTCTTCAATGAGCAGTTCTTC. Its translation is CASRTDTMVFNEQFF.

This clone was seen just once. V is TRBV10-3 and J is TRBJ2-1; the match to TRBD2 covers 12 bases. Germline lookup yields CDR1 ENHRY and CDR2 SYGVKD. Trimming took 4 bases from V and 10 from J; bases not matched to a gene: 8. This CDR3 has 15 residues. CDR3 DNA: TGTGCCATCAGTGTGGGGGCTAGCGGGAGGGACGAGCAGTTCTTC. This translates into CAISVGASGRDEQFF.

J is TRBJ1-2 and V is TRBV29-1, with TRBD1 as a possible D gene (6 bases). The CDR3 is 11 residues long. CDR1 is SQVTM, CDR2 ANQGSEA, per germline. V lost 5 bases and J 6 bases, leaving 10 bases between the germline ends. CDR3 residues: CSVRGGDGYTF. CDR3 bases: TGCAGCGTTCGGGGGGGCGATGGCTACACCTTC. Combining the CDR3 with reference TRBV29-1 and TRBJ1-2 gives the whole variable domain SAVISQKPSRDICQRGTSLTIQCQVDSQVTMMFWYRQQPGQSLTLIATANQGSEATYESGFVIDKFPISRPNLTFSTLTVSNMSPEDSSIYLCSVRGGDGYTFGSGTRLTVV.

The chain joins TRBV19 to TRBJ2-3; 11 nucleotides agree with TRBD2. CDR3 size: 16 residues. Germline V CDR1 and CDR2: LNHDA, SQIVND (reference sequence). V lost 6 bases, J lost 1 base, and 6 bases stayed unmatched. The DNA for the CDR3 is TGTGCCAGTAGGTCTCTAGCGGGAGGACGCACAGATACGCAGTATTTT. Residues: CASRSLAGGRTDTQYF.

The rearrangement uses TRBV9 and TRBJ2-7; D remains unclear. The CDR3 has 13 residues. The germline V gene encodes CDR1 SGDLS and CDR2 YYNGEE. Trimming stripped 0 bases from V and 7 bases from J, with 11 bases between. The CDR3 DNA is TGTGCCAGCAGCGTAGGGGTTACCGGGGAGCAGTACTTC. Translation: CASSVGVTGEQYF.

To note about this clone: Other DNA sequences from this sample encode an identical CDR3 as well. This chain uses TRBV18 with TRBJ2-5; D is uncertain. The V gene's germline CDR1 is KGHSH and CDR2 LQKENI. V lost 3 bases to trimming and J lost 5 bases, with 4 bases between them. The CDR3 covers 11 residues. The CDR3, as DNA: TGTGCCAGCTCACCCGAGGAGACCCAGTACTTC. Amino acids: CASSPEETQYF.

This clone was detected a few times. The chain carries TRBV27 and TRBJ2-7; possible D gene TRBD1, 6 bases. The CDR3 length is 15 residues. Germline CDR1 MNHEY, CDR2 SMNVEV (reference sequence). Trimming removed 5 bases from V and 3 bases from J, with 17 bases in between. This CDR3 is CASSQDHRDSYEQYF. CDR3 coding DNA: TGTGCCAGCAGTCAAGACCACAGGGATAGCTACGAGCAGTACTTC.

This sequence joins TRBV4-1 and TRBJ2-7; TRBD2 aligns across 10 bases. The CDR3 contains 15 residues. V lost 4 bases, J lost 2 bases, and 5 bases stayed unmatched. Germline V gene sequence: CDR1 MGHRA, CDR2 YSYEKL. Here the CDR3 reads CASSRGLAATYEQYF. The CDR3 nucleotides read TGCGCCAGCAGCCGCGGACTAGCGGCTACCTACGAGCAGTACTTC.

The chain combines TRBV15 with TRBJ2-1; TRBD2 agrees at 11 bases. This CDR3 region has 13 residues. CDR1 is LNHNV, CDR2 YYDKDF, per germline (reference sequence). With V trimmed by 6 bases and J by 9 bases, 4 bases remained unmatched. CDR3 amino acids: CATRGTSGGEQFF. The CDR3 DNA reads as TGTGCCACCAGGGGGACTAGCGGAGGTGAGCAGTTCTTC.

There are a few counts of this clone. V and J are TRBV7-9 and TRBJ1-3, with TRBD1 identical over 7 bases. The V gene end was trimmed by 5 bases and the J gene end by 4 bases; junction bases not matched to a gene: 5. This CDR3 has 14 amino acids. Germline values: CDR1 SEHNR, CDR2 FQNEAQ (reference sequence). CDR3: CASSHDREGNTIYF. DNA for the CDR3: TGTGCCAGCAGCCACGACAGGGAAGGAAACACCATATATTTT.

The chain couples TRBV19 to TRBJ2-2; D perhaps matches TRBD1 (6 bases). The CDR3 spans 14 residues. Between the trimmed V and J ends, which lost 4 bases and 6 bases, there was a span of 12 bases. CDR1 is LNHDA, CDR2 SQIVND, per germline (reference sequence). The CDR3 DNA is TGTGCCAGTAGTAGCTACAGGGTATCCGGGGAGCTGTTTTTT. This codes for CASSSYRVSGELFF.

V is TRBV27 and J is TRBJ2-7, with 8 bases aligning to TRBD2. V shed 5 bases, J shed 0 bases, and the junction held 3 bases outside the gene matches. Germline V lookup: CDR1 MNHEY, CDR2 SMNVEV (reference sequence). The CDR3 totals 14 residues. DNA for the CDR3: TGTGCCAGCAGTCGCGGGGGGAGCTCCTACGAGCAGTACTTC. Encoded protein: CASSRGGSSYEQYF.

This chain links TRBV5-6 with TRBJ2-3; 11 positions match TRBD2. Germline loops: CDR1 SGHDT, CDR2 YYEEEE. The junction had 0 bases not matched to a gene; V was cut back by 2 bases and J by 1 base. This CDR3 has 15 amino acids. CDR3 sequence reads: CASSLLAGGTDTQYF. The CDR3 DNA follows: TGTGCCAGCAGCTTACTAGCGGGAGGCACAGATACGCAGTATTTT.

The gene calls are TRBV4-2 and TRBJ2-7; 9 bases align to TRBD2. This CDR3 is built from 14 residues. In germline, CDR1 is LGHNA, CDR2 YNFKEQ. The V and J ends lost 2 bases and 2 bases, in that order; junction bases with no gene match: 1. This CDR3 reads CASSQLAGTYEQYF. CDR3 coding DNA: TGTGCCAGCAGCCAACTAGCGGGGACCTACGAGCAGTACTTC.

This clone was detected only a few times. The CDR3 region has the DNA TGTGCCAGCAGCCGGCAACAGGGGAGGTACGAGCAGTACTTC. Translation: CASSRQQGRYEQYF. The chain links TRBV28 to TRBJ2-7; D possibly corresponds to TRBD1 (7 bases). This CDR3 contains 14 residues. CDR1 and CDR2 from the germline V gene are MDHEN and SYDVKM. Trimming removed 6 bases at V and 4 bases at J, with 16 bases between.

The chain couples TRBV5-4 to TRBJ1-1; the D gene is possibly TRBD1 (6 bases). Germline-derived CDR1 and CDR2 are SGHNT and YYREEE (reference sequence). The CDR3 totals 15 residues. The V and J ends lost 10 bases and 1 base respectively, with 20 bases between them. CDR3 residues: CAAGLAGARNTEAFF. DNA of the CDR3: TGTGCCGCCGGACTCGCGGGGGCTCGGAACACTGAAGCTTTCTTT. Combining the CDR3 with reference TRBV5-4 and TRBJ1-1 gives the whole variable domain ETGVTQSPTHLIKTRGQQVTLRCSSQSGHNTVSWYQQALGQGPQFIFQYYREEENGRGNFPPRFSGLQFPNYSSELNVNALELDDSALYLCAAGLAGARNTEAFFGQGTRLTVV.

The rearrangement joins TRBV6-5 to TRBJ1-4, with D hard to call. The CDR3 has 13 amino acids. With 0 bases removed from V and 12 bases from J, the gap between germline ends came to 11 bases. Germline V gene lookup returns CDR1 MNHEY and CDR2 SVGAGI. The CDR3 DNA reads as TGTGCCAGCAGTTACTCGACGGCAGAGGAACTGTTTTTT. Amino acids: CASSYSTAEELFF.

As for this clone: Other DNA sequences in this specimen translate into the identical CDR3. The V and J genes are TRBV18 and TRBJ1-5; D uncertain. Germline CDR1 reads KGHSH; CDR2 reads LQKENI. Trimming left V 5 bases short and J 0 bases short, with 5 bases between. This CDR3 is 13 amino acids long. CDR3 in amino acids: CASSADSNQPQHF. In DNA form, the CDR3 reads TGTGCCAGCTCAGCAGATAGCAATCAGCCCCAGCATTTT.

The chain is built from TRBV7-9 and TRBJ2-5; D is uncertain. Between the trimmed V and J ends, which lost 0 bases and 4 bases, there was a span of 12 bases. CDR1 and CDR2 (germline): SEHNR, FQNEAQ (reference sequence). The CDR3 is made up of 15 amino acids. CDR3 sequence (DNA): TGTGCCAGCAGCTTAGCGCTGCTAGATGGAGAGACCCAGTACTTC. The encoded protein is CASSLALLDGETQYF.

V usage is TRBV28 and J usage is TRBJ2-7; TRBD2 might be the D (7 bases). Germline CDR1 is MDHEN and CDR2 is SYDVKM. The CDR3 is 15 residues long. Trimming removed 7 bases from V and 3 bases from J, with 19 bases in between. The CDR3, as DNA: TGTGCCAGCACTGGGTTCGGGGGCGGGAGCTACGAGCAGTACTTC. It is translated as CASTGFGGGSYEQYF.

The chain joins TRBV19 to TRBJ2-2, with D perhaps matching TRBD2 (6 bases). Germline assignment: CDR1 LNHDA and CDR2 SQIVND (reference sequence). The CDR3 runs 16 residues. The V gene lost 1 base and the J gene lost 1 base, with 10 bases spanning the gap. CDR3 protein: CASSIAGTENTGELFF. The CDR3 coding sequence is TGTGCCAGTAGTATAGCGGGGACTGAGAACACCGGGGAGCTGTTTTTT.

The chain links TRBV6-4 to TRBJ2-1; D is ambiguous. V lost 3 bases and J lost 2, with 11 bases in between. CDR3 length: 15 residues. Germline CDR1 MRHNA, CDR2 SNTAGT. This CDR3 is CASSEGLAAYNEQFF. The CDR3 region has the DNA TGTGCCAGCAGTGAAGGTCTGGCGGCCTACAATGAGCAGTTCTTC.

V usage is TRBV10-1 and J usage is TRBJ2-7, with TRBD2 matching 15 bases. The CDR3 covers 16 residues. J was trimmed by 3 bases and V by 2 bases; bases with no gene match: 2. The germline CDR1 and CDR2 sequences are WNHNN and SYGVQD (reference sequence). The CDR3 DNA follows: TGCGCCAGCAGTGAGGGGGGACTAGCGGGAGGCTACGAGCAGTACTTC. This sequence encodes CASSEGGLAGGYEQYF.

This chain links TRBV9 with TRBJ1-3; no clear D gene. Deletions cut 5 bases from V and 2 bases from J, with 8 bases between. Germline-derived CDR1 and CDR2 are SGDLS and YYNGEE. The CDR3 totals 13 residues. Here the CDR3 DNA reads TGTGCCAGCAGTAGATCCACTGGAAACACCATATATTTT. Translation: CASSRSTGNTIYF.

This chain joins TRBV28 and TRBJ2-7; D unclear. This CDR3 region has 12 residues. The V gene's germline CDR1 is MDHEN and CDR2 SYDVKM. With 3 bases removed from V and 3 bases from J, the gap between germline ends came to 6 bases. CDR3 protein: CASSFGIYEQYF. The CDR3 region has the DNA TGTGCCAGCAGTTTCGGTATCTACGAGCAGTACTTC.